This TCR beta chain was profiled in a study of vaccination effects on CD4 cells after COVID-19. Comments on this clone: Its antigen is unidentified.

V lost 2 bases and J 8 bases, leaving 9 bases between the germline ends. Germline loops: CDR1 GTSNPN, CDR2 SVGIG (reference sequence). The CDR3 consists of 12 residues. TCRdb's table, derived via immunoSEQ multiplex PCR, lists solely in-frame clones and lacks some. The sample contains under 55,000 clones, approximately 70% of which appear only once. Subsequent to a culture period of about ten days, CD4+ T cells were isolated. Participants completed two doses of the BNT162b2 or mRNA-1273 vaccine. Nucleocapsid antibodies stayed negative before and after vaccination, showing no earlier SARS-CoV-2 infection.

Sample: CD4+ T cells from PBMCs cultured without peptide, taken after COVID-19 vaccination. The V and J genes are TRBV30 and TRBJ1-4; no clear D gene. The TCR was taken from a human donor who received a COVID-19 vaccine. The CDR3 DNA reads TGTGCCTGGAGTCTGAACGGGGAAAAACTGTTTTTT. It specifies CAWSLNGEKLFF. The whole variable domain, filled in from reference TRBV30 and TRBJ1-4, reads SQTIHQWPATLVQPVGSPLSLECTVEGTSNPNLYWYRQAAGRGLQLLFYSVGIGQISSEVPQNLSASRPQDRQFILSSKKLLLSDSGFYLCAWSLNGEKLFFGSGTQLSVL.